This T cell receptor beta chain was sequenced for a study of T cell responses to AZD1222 COVID-19 vaccine. Germline CDR1 and CDR2: SGHNT and YENEEA. Trimming left V 3 bases short and J 6 bases short, with 16 bases between. The CDR3 consists of 15 residues. Data came from immunoSEQ multiplex PCR; TCRdb stores just in-frame clones and leaves some out. This table has about 180,000 clones, just over 85% appearing once. Note on this clone: Its antigen is still unknown.

Findings and limits, study-wide: Seropositivity was recorded at baseline in only a handful of AZD1222 recipients. Unmutated variant regions are reportedly targeted by nearly half of spike-specific TCRs. Most donors were white British and more were female, and clonal diversity was possibly underestimated.

The sequencing used peripheral blood, collected on day 0 of AZD1222 vaccination. V is TRBV11-3 and J is TRBJ2-3; D may match TRBD1 or TRBD2 (5 bases each). The receptor comes from an adult in good health. CDR3 sequence reads: CASSFSGPPGDTQYF. In DNA form, the CDR3 reads TGTGCCAGCAGCTTCTCGGGACCCCCGGGGGATACGCAGTATTTT. Complete variable domain (other parts from reference TRBV11-3 and TRBJ2-3): EAGVVQSPRYKIIEKKQPVAFWCNPISGHNTLYWYLQNLGQGPELLIRYENEEAVDDSQLPKDRFSAERLKGVDSTLKIQPAELGDSAVYLCASSFSGPPGDTQYFGPGTRLTVL.